One sample yielded the 13 T cell receptor beta chains listed below, sequenced in a study of circulating and synovial CD4+ cells in juvenile arthritis. The table came from immunoSEQ multiplex PCR; TCRdb's copy has only in-frame clones and leaves some out. Of about 34,000 clones listed, roughly 96% are singletons. Sequencing was performed on CD4+ T cells from blood. These receptors all stem from a human donor with juvenile idiopathic arthritis.

The CDR3 coding sequence is TGCGCCAGCAGCCAGCCGAGCTCTGGTGGAAACACCATATATTTT. This sequence encodes CASSQPSSGGNTIYF. The rearrangement joins TRBV4-1 to TRBJ1-3; D gene unclear. CDR1 is MGHRA, CDR2 YSYEKL, per germline. The CDR3 has 15 residues. V lost 3 bases and J lost 3, with 12 bases in between.

The chain uses TRBV27 and TRBJ2-2; a possible D gene is TRBD2 (6 bases). Germline CDR1 is MNHEY and CDR2 is SMNVEV (reference sequence). The CDR3 is made up of 14 amino acids. The V gene lost 3 bases and the J gene lost 6 bases, with 11 bases spanning the gap. As DNA, the CDR3 is TGTGCCAGCAGTTTGGGGCGGGGTGCCGGGGAGCTGTTTTTT. Protein product: CASSLGRGAGELFF.

V usage is TRBV21-1 and J usage is TRBJ1-1; the D segment call TRBD1 is taken from the table without a DNA check. TRBV21-1 is a documented pseudogene. This CDR3 comprises 15 residues. CDR3 nucleotides: TGTGCCAGCAGCAAAGAGGCAGCAGGGGTGAATGAAGCTTTCTTT. Its translation is CASSKEAAGVNEAFF.

J is TRBJ1-2 and V is TRBV5-1, with a possible D match to TRBD1 (5 bases). Trimming shortened V by 3 bases and J by 4 bases, and 19 bases separated the two germline ends. Germline assignment: CDR1 SGHRS and CDR2 YFSETQ. CDR3 size: 16 residues. The CDR3 here is CASSYWRAGDGYGYTF. CDR3 in DNA: TGCGCCAGCAGCTACTGGCGGGCGGGGGACGGCTATGGCTACACCTTC.

V gene TRBV28 combines with J gene TRBJ2-7, with 8 bases fitting TRBD1. CDR1 and CDR2 from the germline V gene are MDHEN and SYDVKM. CDR3 length: 15 amino acids. The V gene end was trimmed by 2 bases and the J gene end by 2 bases; junction bases not matched to a gene: 5. The CDR3 DNA reads TGTGCCAGCAGTTTAAGGACAGGGCCCCCCTACGAGCAGTACTTC. Amino acid sequence: CASSLRTGPPYEQYF.

The J gene is TRBJ2-3, the V gene TRBV4-2; no definite D call. Trimming took 0 bases from V and 0 from J, leaving 7 bases between them. Germline lookup yields CDR1 LGHNA and CDR2 YNFKEQ. The length of the CDR3 is 15 residues. Here the CDR3 reads CASSQDGLSTDTQYF. In nucleotides, the CDR3 is TGTGCCAGCAGCCAAGATGGGCTTAGCACAGATACGCAGTATTTT.

The chain combines TRBV9 with TRBJ1-4; TRBD1 agrees at 7 bases. CDR3 length: 16 residues. The trim removed 0 bases at V and 8 bases at J, leaving 10 bases unmatched. In germline, CDR1 is SGDLS, CDR2 YYNGEE. This CDR3 is CASSVGAGGRKEKLFF. The CDR3 DNA follows: TGTGCCAGCAGCGTAGGAGCAGGGGGAAGGAAGGAAAAACTGTTTTTT. The full variable domain, its missing parts supplied by reference TRBV9 and TRBJ1-4, is DSGVTQTPKHLITATGQRVTLRCSPRSGDLSVYWYQQSLDQGLQFLIQYYNGEERAKGNILERFSAQQFPDLHSELNLSSLELGDSALYFCASSVGAGGRKEKLFFGSGTQLSVL.

The CDR3 region has the DNA TGCGCCAGCAGCCCCCGGGACAGGGTGATTAGCACAGATACGCAGTATTTT. Translated: CASSPRDRVISTDTQYF. The chain uses TRBV5-1 and TRBJ2-3; 9 nucleotides align to TRBD1. With V trimmed by 4 bases and J by 0 bases, 9 bases remained unmatched. There are 17 residues in the CDR3. Germline V gene sequence: CDR1 SGHRS, CDR2 YFSETQ.

The rearrangement joins TRBV29-1 to TRBJ2-5; 7 bases fit TRBD1. This CDR3 has 16 residues. Looked up from germline, CDR1 is SQVTM and CDR2 is ANQGSEA. J lost 2 bases, V lost 4 bases, and 13 bases had no gene match. The CDR3: CSVVHGDRTRQETQYF. As DNA, the CDR3 is TGCAGCGTTGTCCACGGGGACAGAACACGACAAGAGACCCAGTACTTC.

To note about this clone: The junction departs from the called germline gene at one end, perhaps through a read error. The chain couples TRBV28 to TRBJ1-2; perhaps TRBD1 as D (5 bases). The CDR3 is made up of 14 amino acids. Germline CDR1 and CDR2: MDHEN and SYDVKM. For the CDR3, the DNA is TGTGCCGGCAGCGGGGGAGGGGACCCCCGCGGCTACACCTTC. Residues: CAGSGGGDPRGYTF.

The chain carries TRBV30 and TRBJ1-1; no reliable D call. V lost 7 bases, J lost 7 bases, and 25 bases lay in between. Germline lookup yields CDR1 GTSNPN and CDR2 SVGIG (reference sequence). This CDR3 region has 15 residues. CDR3 protein: CAFGFGGGVGFEAFF. The CDR3 DNA is TGTGCCTTTGGGTTTGGTGGAGGAGTCGGTTTTGAAGCTTTCTTT.

The CDR3 DNA reads as TGTGCCAGCAGTTCAGCGGGTTACAATGAGCAGTTCTTC. Translating it yields CASSSAGYNEQFF. The chain joins TRBV28 to TRBJ2-1; D may be TRBD2 (6 bases). This CDR3 has 13 residues. Trimming removed 4 bases from V and 4 bases from J, with 8 bases in between. CDR1 MDHEN and CDR2 SYDVKM come from the germline V gene.

The chain couples TRBV2 to TRBJ2-1, with TRBD2 as a possible D gene (6 bases). With 3 bases removed from V and 7 bases from J, the gap between germline ends came to 10 bases. This CDR3 contains 13 residues. Germline V gene data show CDR1 as SNHLY and CDR2 as FYNNEI. CDR3: CASSDKGRNEQFF. Written as DNA, the CDR3 is TGTGCCAGCAGTGATAAAGGGAGGAATGAGCAGTTCTTC.